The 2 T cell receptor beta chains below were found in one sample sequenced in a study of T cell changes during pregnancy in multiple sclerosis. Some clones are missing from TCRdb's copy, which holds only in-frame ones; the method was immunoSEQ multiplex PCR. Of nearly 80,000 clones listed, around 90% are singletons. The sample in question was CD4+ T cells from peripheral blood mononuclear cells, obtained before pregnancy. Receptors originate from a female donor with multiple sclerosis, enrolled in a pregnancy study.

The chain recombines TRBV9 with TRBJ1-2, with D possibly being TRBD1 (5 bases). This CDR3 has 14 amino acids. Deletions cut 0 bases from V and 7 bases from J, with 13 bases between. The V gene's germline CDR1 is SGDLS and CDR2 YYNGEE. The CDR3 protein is CASSVGQGKVGYTF. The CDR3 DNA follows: TGTGCCAGCAGCGTAGGGCAGGGTAAGGTTGGCTACACCTTC.

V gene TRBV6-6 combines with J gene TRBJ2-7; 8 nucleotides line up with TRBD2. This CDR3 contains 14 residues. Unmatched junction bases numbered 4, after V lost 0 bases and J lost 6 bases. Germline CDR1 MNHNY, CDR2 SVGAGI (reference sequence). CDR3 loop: CASSYSRGGSEQYF. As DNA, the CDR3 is TGTGCCAGCAGTTACTCCCGGGGGGGGTCCGAGCAGTACTTC.